This TCR beta chain appears in the sequencing data of a study of cytomegalovirus exposure and HLA in healthy donors. Broader study findings: Links to common viral pathogens appeared, in a later analysis, for several of the most significant clusters. Accurate prediction of HLA-A and HLA-B alleles (for most subjects) was reportedly achieved from TCR beta sequences.

Each donor's status was that of a healthy bone marrow donor. The CDR3 loop spans 17 amino acids. Germline CDR1 reads GTSNPN; CDR2 reads SVGIG (reference sequence). Use of 60 Vbeta and 13 Jbeta primers characterized the PCR. Only in-frame clones appear in the TCRdb table, and some are missing; sequencing was by immunoSEQ multiplex PCR. The repertoire holds 200,000 to 250,000 clones, with about 80% as singletons. In regard to this clone: What it binds is not known.

The origin of this receptor is a woman in her thirties or forties in good health and CMV-seronegative. This sequence joins TRBV30 and TRBJ2-5; 7 bases align to TRBD1. The DNA end lines up better with TRBJ2-7; the J call may be wrong. The specimen sequenced was PBMCs. The CDR3 sequence: CAWSVHPPDRPAGEQYF. The CDR3 region has the DNA TGTGCCTGGAGTGTACACCCTCCGGACAGGCCGGCGGGCGAGCAGTACTTC.